Listed here are 27 T cell receptor beta chains from one sample, sequenced in a study of blood T cell repertoires in COVID-19. The table came from immunoSEQ multiplex PCR; TCRdb's copy has only in-frame clones and leaves some out. The repertoire holds around 370,000 clones, with around nine tenths as singletons. Sequencing was done on a sample of PBMCs or T cells enriched from blood (not recorded which). The receptors originated from a woman under 30 who had recovered from COVID-19.

The chain links TRBV5-1 to TRBJ1-1; D perhaps matches TRBD1 (6 bases). The CDR3 covers 17 residues. V gave up 1 base and J gave up 0 bases, with 16 bases separating them. The germline gives CDR1 SGHRS, CDR2 YFSETQ. This CDR3 is CASSLSMGAGVNTEAFF. The CDR3 DNA follows: TGCGCCAGCAGCTTGTCTATGGGGGCAGGGGTGAACACTGAAGCTTTCTTT.

This rearrangement joins TRBV18 to TRBJ2-7; D uncertain. Germline V CDR1 and CDR2: KGHSH, LQKENI. Trimming removed 5 bases at V and 0 bases at J, with 8 bases between. The CDR3 length is 13 residues. CDR3 bases: TGTGCCAGCTCAGAATCGGGCTCCTACGAGCAGTACTTC. This gives the protein CASSESGSYEQYF.

This clone was observed a few times. This chain joins TRBV4-1 and TRBJ1-2, with 7 bases that match TRBD1. CDR1 and CDR2 (germline): MGHRA, YSYEKL. After removal of 4 bases from V and 7 bases from J, the junction contained 9 bases not matched to a gene. The CDR3 contains 14 residues. The CDR3: CASSLGQIGFGYTF. The CDR3 DNA reads as TGCGCCAGCAGCCTGGGACAGATTGGCTTTGGCTACACCTTC.

About this clone itself: The identical CDR3 is also encoded by other nucleotide sequences in the sample. The chain has TRBV30 and TRBJ1-1; D gene unclear. Deletions cut 0 bases from V and 0 bases from J, with 5 bases between. This CDR3 has 13 residues. Per the germline V gene, CDR1 is GTSNPN and CDR2 is SVGIG (reference sequence). The CDR3 sequence: CAWSVQLNTEAFF. CDR3 DNA sequence: TGTGCCTGGAGTGTACAATTGAACACTGAAGCTTTCTTT.

This sequence joins TRBV7-9 and TRBJ2-1, with TRBD1 matching 11 bases. Germline CDR1 SEHNR, CDR2 FQNEAQ (reference sequence). CDR3 length equals 14 residues. V shed 5 bases and J 4 bases; nucleotides not matched to a gene: 1. The CDR3 DNA follows: TGTGCCAGCAGCGGACAGGGGGCGTACAATGAGCAGTTCTTC. It translates to CASSGQGAYNEQFF.

V gene TRBV19 combines with J gene TRBJ1-4; D is uncertain. This CDR3 has 14 residues. V was trimmed by 1 base and J by 8 bases, leaving 11 bases between them. The germline CDR1 and CDR2 sequences are LNHDA and SQIVND (reference sequence). This CDR3 is CASSIGPFGEKLFF. CDR3 coding DNA: TGTGCCAGTAGTATAGGACCATTCGGGGAAAAACTGTTTTTT.

The chain links TRBV7-3 to TRBJ1-1, with D perhaps matching TRBD1 (5 bases). The CDR3 runs to 15 residues. The germline V gene has CDR1 SGHTA and CDR2 FQGTGA. V lost 2 bases and J 2 bases, leaving 12 bases between the germline ends. Here the CDR3 DNA reads TGTGCCAGCAGCTTAGGGAGGGGTTTAAACACTGAAGCTTTCTTT. It encodes CASSLGRGLNTEAFF.

The chain carries TRBV5-6 and TRBJ2-3; D is uncertain. Trimming cost V 3 bases and J 6 bases, with 26 bases left between them. Germline assignment: CDR1 SGHDT and CDR2 YYEEEE. This CDR3 region has 18 residues. The CDR3 loop reads CASSYALAPSWSSDTQYF. CDR3 nucleotides: TGTGCCAGCAGCTACGCGTTAGCCCCGTCGTGGTCATCGGATACGCAGTATTTT. The full variable domain, completed using reference TRBV5-6 and TRBJ2-3, is DAGVTQSPTHLIKTRGQQVTLRCSPKSGHDTVSWYQQALGQGPQFIFQYYEEEERQRGNFPDRFSGHQFPNYSSELNVNALLLGDSALYLCASSYALAPSWSSDTQYFGPGTRLTVL.

The CDR3 DNA reads as TGTGCCAGCAGCCTCAGGGGTAGGGCGGGGGAGCTGTTTTTT. Protein: CASSLRGRAGELFF. The rearrangement joins TRBV7-2 to TRBJ2-2; D might be TRBD1 (6 bases). CDR1 and CDR2 from the germline V gene are SGHTA and FQGNSA. CDR3 size: 14 residues. Trimming shortened V by 5 bases and J by 8 bases, and 15 bases separated the two germline ends.

The V and J genes are TRBV7-2 and TRBJ2-5; possible D gene TRBD2, 5 bases. Germline loops: CDR1 SGHTA, CDR2 FQGNSA. This CDR3 spans 13 amino acids. V was cut by 5 bases and J by 5 bases, with 12 bases left in between. CDR3 DNA sequence: TGTGCCAGCAGCGGCGGGTGGATGGAGACCCAGTACTTC. This sequence encodes CASSGGWMETQYF.

This rearrangement joins TRBV3-1 (or the pseudogene TRBV3-2) to TRBJ1-2, with D tentatively TRBD1 (5 bases). V lost 4 bases and J 4 bases, leaving 13 bases between the germline ends. Per the germline V gene, CDR1 is LGHDT and CDR2 is YNNKEL (reference sequence). The CDR3 sequence is 14 residues long. This CDR3 is CASSPRQSPYGYTF. The CDR3 nucleotides are TGTGCCAGCAGCCCCAGACAGAGCCCCTATGGCTACACCTTC.

The gene calls are TRBV2 and TRBJ2-2; D uncertain. This CDR3 region has 14 residues. V was cut by 5 bases and J by 4 bases, with 11 bases left in between. Germline V lookup: CDR1 SNHLY, CDR2 FYNNEI. For the CDR3, the DNA is TGTGCCAGCAGTACCCGGGTCCTCACCGGGGAGCTGTTTTTT. Translated, it gives CASSTRVLTGELFF.

CDR3 loop: CASSYGVIGTDGYTF. CDR3 nucleotide sequence: TGTGCCAGCAGTTACGGAGTGATAGGGACAGATGGCTACACCTTC. The V and J genes are TRBV6-5 and TRBJ1-2, with 7 nucleotides matching TRBD1. Germline-derived CDR1 and CDR2 are MNHEY and SVGAGI. The CDR3 runs 15 residues. V shed 2 bases and J 6 bases; nucleotides not matched to a gene: 9.

The CDR3 reads CAWRTVATNEKLFF. The CDR3 DNA reads TGTGCCTGGAGGACAGTAGCAACTAATGAAAAACTGTTTTTT. The rearrangement uses TRBV30 and TRBJ1-4, with a possible D match to TRBD1 (5 bases). In germline, CDR1 is GTSNPN, CDR2 SVGIG (reference sequence). V was cut by 3 bases and J by 0 bases, with 8 bases left in between. CDR3 length: 14 residues.

A single count supports this clone. The chain links TRBV6-1 to TRBJ1-2; no clear D gene. V lost 2 bases to trimming and J lost 3 bases, with 19 bases between them. The germline CDR1 and CDR2 sequences are MNHNS and SASEGT. This CDR3 comprises 17 residues. This chain's CDR3 is CASSEWQVSVLDYGYTF. The CDR3 bases are TGTGCCAGCAGTGAATGGCAGGTTTCTGTCCTGGACTATGGCTACACCTTC.

Here the CDR3 DNA reads TGTGCCTGGAGTTGGGCGGGAAACACTGAAGCTTTCTTT. Translated: CAWSWAGNTEAFF. The chain couples TRBV30 to TRBJ1-1, with D uncertain. Per germline, CDR1 GTSNPN and CDR2 SVGIG (reference sequence). CDR3 length equals 13 residues. Deletions cut 2 bases from V and 2 bases from J, with 9 bases between.

Comment on this clone: Other nucleotide sequences from this sample produce the same CDR3. The gene calls are TRBV9 and TRBJ2-7; maybe TRBD1 (6 bases). V dropped 2 bases and J dropped 2 bases, with 8 bases sitting between them. Germline CDR1 and CDR2: SGDLS and YYNGEE. The CDR3 is made up of 13 amino acids. CDR3 in amino acids: CASSVAGAYEQYF. CDR3 nucleotides: TGTGCCAGCAGCGTCGCAGGGGCCTACGAGCAGTACTTC. The whole variable domain, filled in from reference TRBV9 and TRBJ2-7, reads DSGVTQTPKHLITATGQRVTLRCSPRSGDLSVYWYQQSLDQGLQFLIQYYNGEERAKGNILERFSAQQFPDLHSELNLSSLELGDSALYFCASSVAGAYEQYFGPGTRLTVT.

The chain joins TRBV29-1 to TRBJ2-6; D not certain. Germline loops: CDR1 SQVTM, CDR2 ANQGSEA. Trimming took off 3 bases at V and 3 bases at J, with 6 bases between the two ends. The CDR3 spans 13 residues. The CDR3 sequence: CSVEHYGANVLTF. In nucleotides, the CDR3 is TGCAGCGTTGAGCACTATGGGGCCAACGTCCTGACTTTC.

The chain employs TRBV13 and TRBJ1-1; the match to TRBD1 covers 9 bases. J gave up 6 bases and V 6 bases, and 11 bases lay outside the gene matches. CDR1 and CDR2 from the germline V gene are PRHDT and FYEKMQ (reference sequence). The CDR3 extends over 15 amino acids. The CDR3 sequence: CASRDTGTGWSEAFF. DNA for the CDR3: TGTGCCAGCAGGGACACCGGGACAGGGTGGTCTGAAGCTTTCTTT.

The count of this clone is one. In DNA form, the CDR3 reads TGTGCTAGTGGTTTGGCAGGGGGCAATGGCTATGGCTACACCTTC. Translated: CASGLAGGNGYGYTF. The rearrangement uses TRBV12-5 and TRBJ1-2; TRBD1 matches at 8 bases. Germline values: CDR1 LGHNT, CDR2 FRNRAP. Trimming removed 1 base from V and 4 bases from J; junction bases left unmatched: 5. The CDR3 spans 15 residues.

The V gene is TRBV2, the J gene TRBJ2-5, with D possibly being TRBD1 (5 bases). The CDR3 is 16 residues long. With 4 bases removed from V and 2 bases from J, the gap between germline ends came to 17 bases. Germline lookup yields CDR1 SNHLY and CDR2 FYNNEI. CDR3 amino acids: CASSGPSLDRQETQYF. The CDR3 DNA sequence: TGTGCCAGCAGTGGCCCCTCCTTAGACAGACAAGAGACCCAGTACTTC.

V is TRBV5-1 and J is TRBJ2-3; 13 nucleotides line up with TRBD2. The V and J ends lost 3 bases and 0 bases, in that order; junction bases with no gene match: 4. The germline V gene has CDR1 SGHRS and CDR2 YFSETQ. The CDR3 runs to 17 residues. The CDR3 nucleotides are TGCGCCAGCAGCTCCAGACTAGCGGGGGGAAGCACAGATACGCAGTATTTT. It codes for CASSSRLAGGSTDTQYF.

The chain recombines TRBV2 with TRBJ2-7, with a tentative D call TRBD1 (6 bases). V lost 7 bases to trimming and J lost 11 bases, with 18 bases between them. Looked up from germline, CDR1 is SNHLY and CDR2 is FYNNEI. The CDR3 spans 12 residues. The CDR3 here is CASTLTGQSEYF. DNA of the CDR3: TGTGCCAGCACCCTGACTGGACAGTCAGAGTACTTC.

The genes are TRBV11-2 and TRBJ1-3; TRBD1 is a possible D gene (6 bases). V was clipped by 5 bases and J by 7 bases, with 12 bases between them. This CDR3 comprises 13 residues. The germline CDR1 and CDR2 sequences are SGHAT and FQNNGV. This chain's CDR3 is CASSQTQGNTIYF. CDR3 coding DNA: TGTGCCAGCAGCCAAACTCAGGGGAACACCATATATTTT.

The chain uses TRBV6-5 and TRBJ1-4, with 11 nucleotides matching TRBD1. CDR3 length: 15 amino acids. Trimming removed 1 base from V and 9 bases from J; junction bases left unmatched: 4. CDR1 MNHEY and CDR2 SVGAGI come from the germline V gene. The CDR3 DNA sequence: TGTGCCAGCAGTTACTTCCGGGACAGGGGGAAAAAACTGTTTTTT. This encodes CASSYFRDRGKKLFF.

The genes are TRBV7-9 and TRBJ1-1; 9 nucleotides line up with TRBD1. The CDR3 is 15 amino acids. CDR1 is SEHNR and CDR2 is FQNEAQ in the germline V gene (reference sequence). Trimming cost V 3 bases and J 2 bases; bases outside gene matches: 4. The CDR3 is CASSLGQGLNTEAFF. The CDR3 DNA reads TGTGCCAGCAGCTTGGGACAGGGACTCAACACTGAAGCTTTCTTT. The complete variable domain, with remaining parts taken from reference TRBV7-9 and TRBJ1-1, reads DTGVSQNPRHKITKRGQNVTFRCDPISEHNRLYWYRQTLGQGPEFLTYFQNEAQLEKSRLLSDRFSAERPKGSFSTLEIQRTEQGDSAMYLCASSLGQGLNTEAFFGQGTRLTVV.

This clone was seen once. J is TRBJ2-2 and V is TRBV20-1; D is possibly TRBD2 (6 bases). Per germline, CDR1 DFQATT and CDR2 SNEGSKA (reference sequence). Trimming cost V 6 bases and J 7 bases, with 9 bases left between them. The CDR3 contains 11 residues. CDR3 protein: CSARRGGELFF. As DNA, the CDR3 is TGCAGTGCGAGGAGGGGCGGGGAGCTGTTTTTT.